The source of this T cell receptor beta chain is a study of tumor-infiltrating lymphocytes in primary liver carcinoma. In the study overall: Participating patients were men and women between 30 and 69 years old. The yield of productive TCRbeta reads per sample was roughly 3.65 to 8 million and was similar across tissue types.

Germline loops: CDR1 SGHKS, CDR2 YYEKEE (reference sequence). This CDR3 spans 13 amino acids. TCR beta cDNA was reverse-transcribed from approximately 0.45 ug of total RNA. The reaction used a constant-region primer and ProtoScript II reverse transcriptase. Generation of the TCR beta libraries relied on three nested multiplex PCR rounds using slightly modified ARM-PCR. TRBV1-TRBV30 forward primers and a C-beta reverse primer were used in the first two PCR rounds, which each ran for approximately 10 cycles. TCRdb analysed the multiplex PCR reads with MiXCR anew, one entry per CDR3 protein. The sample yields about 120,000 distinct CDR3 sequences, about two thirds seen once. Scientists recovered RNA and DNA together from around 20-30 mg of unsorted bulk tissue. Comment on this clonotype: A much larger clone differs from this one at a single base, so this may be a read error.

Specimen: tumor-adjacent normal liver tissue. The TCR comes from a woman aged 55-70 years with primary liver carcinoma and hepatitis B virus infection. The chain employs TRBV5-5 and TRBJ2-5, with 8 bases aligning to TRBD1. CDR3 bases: TGTACCAGCAGCCGACAGGGGCAAGAGACCCAGTACTTC. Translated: CTSSRQGQETQYF.